The rows below give T cell receptor beta chains drawn from one sample of a study of T cell responses to AZD1222 COVID-19 vaccine. Sequencing was performed with immunoSEQ multiplex PCR; in TCRdb, only in-frame clones are kept and a portion is missing. Among some 150,000 clones listed, 90% to 95% were seen once. Sequenced here: peripheral blood, sampled on day 0 of AZD1222 vaccination. Receptor source: an adult in good health. CDR3s include the opening cysteine and the closing phenylalanine or tryptophan. A D gene is named only where the DNA matches it firmly. Clone size appears in some rows only: once, few, many, or a class for an expanded clone.

v_gene: TRBV21-1
d_gene: NA
j_gene: TRBJ1-4
abundance: NA
CDR3aa: CASKVGSDRGVLGANEKLFF
CDR3nt: TGTGCCAGCAAAGTGGGCTCGGACAGGGGTGTGTTGGGGGCTAATGAAAAACTGTTTTTT

v_gene: TRBV28
d_gene: NA
j_gene: TRBJ1-5
abundance: NA
CDR3aa: CASSLLGTPSRVERNQPQHF
CDR3nt: TGTGCCAGCAGTTTGTTGGGCACACCATCCCGGGTCGAGCGCAATCAGCCCCAGCATTTT

v_gene: TRBV7-2
d_gene: NA
j_gene: TRBJ1-2
abundance: NA
CDR3aa: CASSFSSSGEGYTF
CDR3nt: TGTGCCAGCAGCTTTAGTTCCTCAGGGGAAGGCTACACCTTC

v_gene: TRBV5-1
d_gene: NA
j_gene: TRBJ2-1
abundance: NA
CDR3aa: CASSLVSGTYNEQFF
CDR3nt: TGCGCCAGCAGCTTGGTTAGCGGAACCTACAATGAGCAGTTCTTC

v_gene: TRBV9
d_gene: NA
j_gene: TRBJ1-1
abundance: NA
CDR3aa: CASSRGGTQGNTEAFF
CDR3nt: TGTGCCAGCAGCCGTGGGGGGACACAGGGGAACACTGAAGCTTTCTTT

v_gene: TRBV9
d_gene: NA
j_gene: TRBJ2-2
abundance: NA
CDR3aa: CASSRNTGELFF
CDR3nt: TGTGCCAGCAGCCGGAACACCGGGGAGCTGTTTTTT

v_gene: TRBV9
d_gene: NA
j_gene: TRBJ2-2
abundance: NA
CDR3aa: CASSVWGHGELFF
CDR3nt: TGTGCCAGCAGCGTCTGGGGGCACGGGGAGCTGTTTTTT

v_gene: TRBV6-5
d_gene: NA
j_gene: TRBJ2-5
abundance: NA
CDR3aa: CASRNQDGTQYF
CDR3nt: TGTGCCAGCAGGAATCAAGATGGGACCCAGTACTTC

v_gene: TRBV14
d_gene: NA
j_gene: TRBJ1-1
abundance: NA
CDR3aa: CASSQERGIARTAFF
CDR3nt: TGTGCCAGCAGCCAAGAAAGAGGAATCGCCAGGACAGCTTTCTTT

v_gene: TRBV4-1
d_gene: NA
j_gene: TRBJ2-3
abundance: once
CDR3aa: CASSQVLDLLSTQYF
CDR3nt: TGCGCCAGCAGCCAAGTCCTGGACTTACTTTCTACGCAGTATTTT

v_gene: TRBV5-6
d_gene: TRBD1
j_gene: TRBJ1-2
abundance: NA
CDR3aa: CASSPGQGYYGYTF
CDR3nt: TGTGCCAGCAGCCCGGGACAGGGCTACTATGGCTACACCTTC

v_gene: TRBV14
d_gene: NA
j_gene: TRBJ1-5
abundance: NA
CDR3aa: CASSHKMVSNQPQHF
CDR3nt: TGTGCCAGCAGCCATAAGATGGTTAGCAATCAGCCCCAGCATTTT

v_gene: TRBV28
d_gene: TRBD1
j_gene: TRBJ2-5
abundance: NA
CDR3aa: CATTWDRTQETQYF
CDR3nt: TGTGCCACAACCTGGGACAGAACCCAAGAGACCCAGTACTTC

v_gene: TRBV5-1
d_gene: NA
j_gene: TRBJ1-2
abundance: NA
CDR3aa: CASSLEFQSFYGYTF
CDR3nt: TGCGCCAGCAGCTTGGAATTCCAGAGCTTCTATGGCTACACCTTC

v_gene: TRBV11-2
d_gene: NA
j_gene: TRBJ1-2
abundance: NA
CDR3aa: CASSSIGGYTF
CDR3nt: TGTGCCAGCAGCTCCATCGGGGGCTACACCTTC

v_gene: TRBV19
d_gene: NA
j_gene: TRBJ2-2
abundance: NA
CDR3aa: CASSMTSANTGELFF
CDR3nt: TGTGCCAGTAGTATGACCTCCGCGAACACCGGGGAGCTGTTTTTT

v_gene: TRBV29-1
d_gene: NA
j_gene: TRBJ2-7
abundance: once
CDR3aa: CSVEVGAYGEQYF
CDR3nt: TGCAGCGTTGAGGTGGGGGCTTACGGCGAGCAGTACTTC

v_gene: TRBV2
d_gene: NA
j_gene: TRBJ2-1
abundance: NA
CDR3aa: CASSEGVNEQFF
CDR3nt: TGTGCCAGCAGTGAAGGAGTGAATGAGCAGTTCTTC

v_gene: TRBV7-2
d_gene: NA
j_gene: TRBJ1-5
abundance: NA
CDR3aa: CASSLVGRQPQHF
CDR3nt: TGTGCCAGCAGCTTAGTTGGGAGGCAGCCCCAGCATTTT